The 22 T cell receptor beta chains presented below share a single source sample, sequenced in a study of regulatory T cells in long-lasting Graves disease. Investigators prepared the TCR beta libraries by applying iRepertoire HTBI primers and Arm-PCR of CDR3 regions. A single record per CDR3 protein comes from TCRdb applying MiXCR to the multiplex PCR reads. The data contain 440,000 or so distinct CDR3 sequences, about 17% of them seen just once; the ten biggest clones take up about 10%. Time point given: newly diagnosed GD, antithyroid drugs for less than 3 months. PBMCs were the source of the RNA used for TCR sequencing. This sample also belongs to another study, concerning T cells in Graves' hyperthyroidism and ophthalmopathy.

The sample was peripheral blood mononuclear cells (PBMCs), taken at new diagnosis, from a patient treated with antithyroid drugs. Receptor source: a woman in her twenties or thirties with Graves disease.

This clonotype was observed many times. V is TRBV4-2 and J is TRBJ2-3; D is unclear. Trimming pared 7 bases from V and 3 bases from J, leaving 5 bases between. CDR1 is LGHNA, CDR2 YNFKEQ, per germline. The CDR3 extends over 11 amino acids. Here the CDR3 reads CASKGTDTQYF. CDR3 nucleotide sequence: TGTGCCAGCAAAGGGACAGATACGCAGTATTTT.

This clonotype showed up many times. CDR3 nucleotides: TGTGCCAGCAGCTTAGTCGGCGAGCAGTACTTC. Its protein is CASSLVGEQYF. This chain joins TRBV11-2 and TRBJ2-7; D call uncertain. The CDR3 is 11 residues long. CDR1 and CDR2 from the germline V gene are SGHAT and FQNNGV. With 1 base removed from V and 6 bases from J, the gap between germline ends came to 4 bases. The full variable domain, in which reference TRBV11-2 and TRBJ2-7 provide the parts outside the CDR3, is EAGVAQSPRYKIIEKRQSVAFWCNPISGHATLYWYQQILGQGPKLLIQFQNNGVVDDSQLPKDRFSAERLKGVDSTLKIQPAKLEDSAVYLCASSLVGEQYFGPGTRLTVT.

This clonotype was found many times. This chain joins TRBV12-3 or TRBV12-4 and TRBJ2-1, with a possible D match to TRBD1 (6 bases). The CDR3 is 12 amino acids. V was cut by 5 bases and J by 10 bases, with 12 bases left in between. The CDR3 DNA reads as TGTGCCAGCAGTCCCGACAGGAAGGAGCAGTTCTTC. Amino acid sequence: CASSPDRKEQFF.

This clonotype turned up a few times. This sequence joins TRBV7-9 and TRBJ1-2; a weak D match, TRBD1 (6 bases). V lost 0 bases and J 7 bases, leaving 21 bases between the germline ends. Germline V lookup: CDR1 SEHNR, CDR2 FQNEAQ (reference sequence). The CDR3 consists of 17 residues. In DNA form, the CDR3 reads TGTGCCAGCAGCTTAGCGCGGGGGAACAGGGAGAGCTCTGGCTACACCTTC. Translation gives CASSLARGNRESSGYTF.

As regards this clonotype: A much larger clonotype is one base distant, so this may be a read error. The CDR3 protein is CAGSLEPSSSQGWSPLHF. The CDR3 DNA is TGTGCCGGCAGCTTGGAACCCAGCAGTAGCCAGGGATGGTCACCCCTCCACTTT. The rearrangement joins TRBV5-1 to TRBJ1-6, with a weak D call TRBD1 (5 bases). From germline, CDR1 is SGHRS and CDR2 YFSETQ. The CDR3 contains 18 residues. Using reference TRBV5-1 and TRBJ1-6 for the parts outside the CDR3, the full variable domain is KAGVTQTPRYLIKTRGQQVTLSCSPISGHRSVSWYQQTPGQGLQFLFEYFSETQRNKGNFPGRFSGRQFSNSRSEMNVSTLELGDSALYLCAGSLEPSSSQGWSPLHFGNGTRLTVT.

This clonotype was detected ten times or more. Sequence at one end of the junction differs from germline and may be a read error. The V call is TRBV20-1, the J call TRBJ2-5; 10 bases align to TRBD2. Germline V gene sequence: CDR1 DFQATT, CDR2 SNEGSKA (reference sequence). This CDR3 is built from 13 residues. The CDR3 DNA reads as TGCAGTACTAGCGGGGCAGGACAAGAGACCCAGTACTTC. This sequence encodes CSTSGAGQETQYF.

This clonotype was counted ten times or more. The rearrangement links TRBV6-1 to TRBJ2-5; D is uncertain. CDR1 and CDR2 (germline): MNHNS, SASEGT. The CDR3 totals 13 residues. Trimming shortened V by 5 bases and J by 3 bases, and 10 bases separated the two germline ends. CDR3 loop: CASSLHSEETQYF. The CDR3 region has the DNA TGTGCCAGCAGTCTACATTCAGAAGAGACCCAGTACTTC.

This clonotype was observed many times. The rearrangement uses TRBV2 and TRBJ2-2; 7 bases align to TRBD2. J was trimmed by 6 bases and V by 6 bases; bases with no gene match: 1. CDR3 length: 12 amino acids. Germline assignment: CDR1 SNHLY and CDR2 FYNNEI. CDR3: CASSGLAGELFF. CDR3 in DNA: TGTGCCAGCAGCGGACTAGCCGGGGAGCTGTTTTTT.

This clonotype turned up a few times. The chain has TRBV4-1 and TRBJ1-4; D is ambiguous. CDR3 length equals 12 residues. Germline CDR1 MGHRA, CDR2 YSYEKL. V shed 1 base and J shed 6 bases, with 3 bases lying between them. In nucleotides, the CDR3 is TGCGCCAGCAGCCAAGGGGATGAAAAACTGTTTTTT. Protein: CASSQGDEKLFF.

This clonotype was seen at least ten times. CDR3 in amino acids: CASSFGAKDEQFF. The CDR3 region has the DNA TGCGCCAGCAGCTTCGGGGCCAAGGATGAGCAGTTCTTC. The J gene is TRBJ2-1, the V gene TRBV5-1; the D gene could be TRBD1 or TRBD2 (5 bases each). Germline V CDR1 and CDR2: SGHRS, YFSETQ. This CDR3 spans 13 amino acids. V was pared by 2 bases and J by 8 bases, with 11 bases between.

For this clonotype: The germline gene is not matched at one end of the junction; a read error may be the cause. The chain has TRBV5-6 and TRBJ2-2, with 9 bases that match TRBD1. The germline gives CDR1 SGHDT, CDR2 YYEEEE. The CDR3 runs 17 residues. CDR3 sequence reads: CASSLRGDRAKTGELFF. CDR3 bases: TGTGCCAGCAGCTTGCGGGGGGACAGGGCGAAGACCGGGGAGCTGTTTTTT. The complete variable domain, with remaining parts taken from reference TRBV5-6 and TRBJ2-2, reads DAGVTQSPTHLIKTRGQQVTLRCSPKSGHDTVSWYQQALGQGPQFIFQYYEEEERQRGNFPDRFSGHQFPNYSSELNVNALLLGDSALYLCASSLRGDRAKTGELFFGEGSRLTVL.

On this clonotype: This may stem from a read error, because a much larger clone lies one nucleotide away. J is TRBJ2-1 and V is TRBV6-9, with 8 bases that match TRBD1. Looked up from germline, CDR1 is MNHGY and CDR2 is SVAAGI. The CDR3 has 16 amino acids. V lost 3 bases and J lost 9; bases outside the gene matches: 13. CDR3 amino acids: CASSYPTGTGSSEQFF. CDR3 DNA: TGTGCCAGCAGTTACCCCACCGGGACAGGCTCGAGTGAGCAGTTCTTC.

This clonotype was detected ten times or more. The chain carries TRBV20-1 and TRBJ2-3; 8 nucleotides match TRBD2. J lost 2 bases, V lost 6 bases, and 10 bases had no gene match. Germline CDR1 DFQATT, CDR2 SNEGSKA (reference sequence). CDR3 length: 15 residues. As DNA, the CDR3 is TGCAGTGCGCAGAAGGCTAGCGGGCTCACAGATACGCAGTATTTT. This encodes CSAQKASGLTDTQYF.

This chain links TRBV20-1 with TRBJ1-3; tentatively, D is TRBD1 (6 bases). This CDR3 comprises 17 residues. V was shortened by 0 bases and J by 4 bases, with 19 bases between the two germline ends. CDR1 and CDR2 (germline): DFQATT, SNEGSKA (reference sequence). Written as DNA, the CDR3 is TGCAGTGCTAGAGATTGGGGGGGCAGGCCGGGGGGAAACACCATATATTTT. It translates to CSARDWGGRPGGNTIYF.

The sample holds many counts of this clonotype. The chain joins TRBV18 to TRBJ1-2; D unclear. Germline assignment: CDR1 KGHSH and CDR2 LQKENI. This CDR3 is built from 14 residues. The ends were cut back, 0 bases at V and 6 bases at J, with 11 bases in the middle. The CDR3 protein is CASSPPSQHNGYTF. The CDR3 DNA reads TGTGCCAGCTCACCACCGTCACAGCACAATGGCTACACCTTC.

This chain joins TRBV5-1 and TRBJ1-2; D gene unclear. The germline V gene has CDR1 SGHRS and CDR2 YFSETQ. The CDR3 sequence is 12 residues long. The V end lost 3 bases, the J end lost 6 bases, and 9 bases lay between the germline ends. The CDR3 sequence is CASSSDGDGYTF. As DNA, the CDR3 is TGCGCCAGCAGCTCGGACGGGGATGGCTACACCTTC.

This clonotype was recorded at least ten times. The chain couples TRBV5-4 to TRBJ2-7, with 7 bases matching TRBD1. The CDR3 runs 15 residues. In germline, CDR1 is SGHNT, CDR2 YYREEE (reference sequence). The V and J ends lost 0 bases and 3 bases, in that order; junction bases with no gene match: 6. The CDR3 bases are TGTGCCAGCAGCTTGGCCACGTACAGGGGCTACGAGCAGTACTTC. Amino acids: CASSLATYRGYEQYF.

This chain links TRBV30 with TRBJ2-2; perhaps TRBD2 as D (5 bases). V was trimmed by 3 bases and J by 5 bases, leaving 22 bases between them. Germline CDR1 reads GTSNPN; CDR2 reads SVGIG (reference sequence). This CDR3 comprises 17 residues. The CDR3 here is CAWRAWAAGPGTGELFF. The CDR3 DNA reads as TGTGCCTGGAGGGCCTGGGCTGCAGGCCCGGGGACCGGGGAGCTGTTTTTT. Full variable domain (outside the CDR3, taken from reference TRBV30 and TRBJ2-2): SQTIHQWPATLVQPVGSPLSLECTVEGTSNPNLYWYRQAAGRGLQLLFYSVGIGQISSEVPQNLSASRPQDRQFILSSKKLLLSDSGFYLCAWRAWAAGPGTGELFFGEGSRLTVL.

This chain connects TRBV20-1 to TRBJ2-5, with 9 nucleotides matching TRBD2. V dropped 3 bases and J dropped 5; count of bases not matched to a gene: 7. Germline V gives CDR1 DFQATT, CDR2 SNEGSKA (reference sequence). The CDR3 covers 14 residues. Here the CDR3 DNA reads TGCAGTGCTAGGGGTAGCGGGAGTGGGGAGACCCAGTACTTC. It specifies CSARGSGSGETQYF.

This clonotype has a count of ten or more. This chain connects TRBV27 to TRBJ2-7; possibly TRBD2 for D (6 bases). V lost 6 bases, J lost 6 bases, and 15 bases lay in between. Germline assignment: CDR1 MNHEY and CDR2 SMNVEV (reference sequence). The CDR3 consists of 13 residues. CDR3 sequence (DNA): TGTGCCAGCAGCACTTCCGGAGGGGCCGAGCAGTACTTC. Amino acids: CASSTSGGAEQYF.

This clonotype was observed at least ten times. The chain's CDR3 is CASSSVGQGPESPPYEQYF. CDR3 nucleotides: TGTGCCAGCAGTTCAGTGGGACAGGGGCCCGAATCCCCCCCCTACGAGCAGTACTTC. This rearrangement joins TRBV27 to TRBJ2-7, with 10 bases fitting TRBD1. Germline CDR1 MNHEY, CDR2 SMNVEV (reference sequence). The CDR3 has 19 residues. The V and J ends lost 4 bases and 2 bases, in that order; junction bases with no gene match: 17.

In its sample, this clonotype was seen a few times. The chain carries TRBV14 and TRBJ2-1; perhaps TRBD2 as D (5 bases). The V and J ends lost 4 bases and 9 bases respectively, with 13 bases between them. The CDR3 has 13 residues. Germline CDR1 and CDR2: SGHDN and FVKESK. DNA for the CDR3: TGTGCCAGCAGCCCGTATAATCGGGGTGAGCAGTTCTTC. Its translation: CASSPYNRGEQFF.